A single sample gave rise to the 11 T cell receptor beta chains below, sequenced in a study of cytomegalovirus exposure and HLA in healthy donors. The PCR contained 60 Vbeta and 13 Jbeta primers. Profiling relied on immunoSEQ multiplex PCR, and the TCRdb table lists in-frame clones only, not all of them. Among under 130,000 clones listed, roughly three quarters were seen once. The sequenced sample was PBMCs. The receptors shown here come from a man aged 25-40 years in good health and CMV-seronegative.

J is TRBJ2-5 and V is TRBV4-3, with 12 bases that match TRBD2. CDR3 size: 18 residues. Germline CDR1 is LGHNA and CDR2 is YSLEER. J was trimmed by 5 bases and V by 0 bases; bases with no gene match: 10. CDR3 residues: CASSQEILASGRAETQYF. Here the CDR3 DNA reads TGCGCCAGCAGCCAAGAAATTTTGGCTAGCGGGAGGGCGGAGACCCAGTACTTC.

The chain is built from TRBV14 and TRBJ2-7; D possibly corresponds to TRBD1 (5 bases). Germline CDR1 is SGHDN and CDR2 is FVKESK. V gave up 3 bases and J gave up 2 bases, with 11 bases separating them. CDR3 size: 14 residues. CDR3 region: CASSQLQGPYEQYF. The CDR3 DNA sequence: TGTGCCAGCAGCCAGCTTCAGGGCCCCTACGAGCAGTACTTC.

The chain joins TRBV6-7 to TRBJ1-4; perhaps TRBD1 as D (5 bases). TRBV6-7 is classed as an ORF, of uncertain function. The CDR3 loop spans 16 amino acids. V lost 10 bases to trimming and J lost 7 bases, with 25 bases between them. CDR3 loop: CATPGRRTGGREKLFF. The CDR3, as DNA: TGTGCCACCCCCGGAAGACGGACGGGGGGTCGTGAAAAACTGTTTTTT.

The V and J genes are TRBV29-1 and TRBJ2-4; the match to TRBD1 covers 8 bases. Germline V gene data show CDR1 as SQVTM and CDR2 as ANQGSEA. Trimming removed 5 bases from V and 3 bases from J; junction bases left unmatched: 6. This CDR3 has 14 residues. For the CDR3, the DNA is TGCAGCGTTCCCGGGACAGGAGGCAAAAACATTCAGTACTTC. This sequence encodes CSVPGTGGKNIQYF.

The gene calls are TRBV28 and TRBJ1-3; 9 bases are shared with TRBD1. There are 14 residues in the CDR3. Losses at the gene ends were 6 bases for V and 7 bases for J; bases not matched to a gene: 7. Germline V lookup: CDR1 MDHEN, CDR2 SYDVKM. The CDR3 sequence: CASSLGTGRNTIYF. DNA of the CDR3: TGTGCCAGCAGCCTCGGGACAGGGCGGAACACCATATATTTT.

This clone was seen only once. The chain uses TRBV12-5 and TRBJ1-6; 9 bases agree with TRBD1. The CDR3 contains 16 residues. Germline CDR1 and CDR2: LGHNT and FRNRAP. Unmatched junction bases numbered 9, after V lost 7 bases and J lost 5 bases. CDR3 in DNA: TGTGCTAGTGTCCCAGGACAGGGGAAAAATAATTCACCCCTCCACTTT. It specifies CASVPGQGKNNSPLHF.

The V call is TRBV5-1, the J call TRBJ1-1, with D tentatively TRBD1 (5 bases). The germline V and J ends were trimmed by 0 bases and 1 base, with 13 bases remaining between them. CDR3 length: 16 amino acids. Germline lookup yields CDR1 SGHRS and CDR2 YFSETQ. The CDR3 protein is CASSLVPSGGNTEAFF. CDR3 DNA sequence: TGCGCCAGCAGCTTGGTCCCCTCCGGGGGGAACACTGAAGCTTTCTTT.

This clone was observed once. The genes are TRBV6-6 and TRBJ1-1; D is unresolved. CDR1 is MNHNY, CDR2 SVGAGI, per germline (reference sequence). V lost 2 bases and J lost 0, with 7 bases in between. The CDR3 loop spans 14 amino acids. The CDR3 DNA reads as TGTGCCAGCAGTTACGAGCGCCTGAACACTGAAGCTTTCTTT. Translating it yields CASSYERLNTEAFF.

V is TRBV29-1 and J is TRBJ1-1; no reliable D call. V gave up 7 bases and J gave up 1 base, with 22 bases separating them. Germline CDR1 SQVTM, CDR2 ANQGSEA. The CDR3 extends over 16 amino acids. As DNA, the CDR3 is TGCAGCGCCCAGAGCCCAGTCCCTAGTCGGAACACTGAAGCTTTCTTT. Protein sequence: CSAQSPVPSRNTEAFF.

Of note for this clone: Other DNA sequences in the sample encode the same CDR3. The chain joins TRBV4-2 to TRBJ2-3, with TRBD2 identical over 11 bases. The CDR3 covers 17 residues. J was trimmed by 0 bases and V by 1 base; bases with no gene match: 3. Germline lookup yields CDR1 LGHNA and CDR2 YNFKEQ. In nucleotides, the CDR3 is TGTGCCAGCAGCCAAGCAGGGACTAGCGGAAGCACAGATACGCAGTATTTT. It yields the protein CASSQAGTSGSTDTQYF.

This rearrangement joins TRBV2 to TRBJ1-2, with 9 bases that match TRBD1. The CDR3 totals 12 residues. V was clipped by 4 bases and J by 7 bases; unmatched bases: 1. In germline, CDR1 is SNHLY, CDR2 FYNNEI. As DNA, the CDR3 is TGTGCCAGCAGTGCGGACAGGGGTGGCTACACCTTC. Protein product: CASSADRGGYTF.